This T cell receptor beta chain was captured in a study of control samples from healthy donors and cancer patients. CDR1 is MNHEY, CDR2 SVGAGI, per germline. The CDR3 length is 14 residues. The V end was cut by 5 bases, the J end by 4 bases, with 14 bases between. Profiling relied on immunoSEQ multiplex PCR, and the TCRdb table lists in-frame clones only, not all of them. This table lists about 190,000 clones. Material: blood. The sequence came from a woman aged 25 to 45 in good health. The rearrangement joins TRBV6-5 to TRBJ1-2; D is unresolved. The CDR3, as DNA: TGTGCCAGCAGTACTATTCCCGGGAGCTATGGCTACACCTTC. Protein product: CASSTIPGSYGYTF.